The subject of this entry is one T cell receptor (beta chain). Clones were sequenced by immunoSEQ multiplex PCR, and TCRdb holds only the in-frame ones, with some missing. The repertoire holds 160,000 or so clones, with 87% as singletons. This record comes from a study of T cell responses to AZD1222 COVID-19 vaccine. This clonotype was obtained from an adult who received the AZD1222 COVID-19 vaccine. Source: peripheral blood, taken 28 days after the second AZD1222 dose.

CDR3 sequence: CASSLALNPGNTIYF. As DNA, the CDR3 is TGCGCCAGCAGCTTGGCCCTGAACCCTGGAAACACCATATATTTT. The chain carries TRBV5-1 and TRBJ1-3; D gene uncertain. Looked up from germline, CDR1 is SGHRS and CDR2 is YFSETQ. V dropped 0 bases and J dropped 2 bases, with 9 bases sitting between them. The length of the CDR3 is 15 residues.